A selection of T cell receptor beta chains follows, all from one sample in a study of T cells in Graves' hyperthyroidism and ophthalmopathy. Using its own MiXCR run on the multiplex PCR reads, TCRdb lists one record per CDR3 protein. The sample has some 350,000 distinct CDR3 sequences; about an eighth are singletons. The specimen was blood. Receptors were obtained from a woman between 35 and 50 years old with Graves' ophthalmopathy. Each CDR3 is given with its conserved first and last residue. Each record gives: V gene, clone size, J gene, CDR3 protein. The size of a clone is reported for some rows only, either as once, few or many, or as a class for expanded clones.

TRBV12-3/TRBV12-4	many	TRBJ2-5	CASSFRQGAGAGEETQYF
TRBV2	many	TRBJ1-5	CASSSTGEGNQPQHF
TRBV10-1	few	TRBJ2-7	CASSNGPSYEQYF
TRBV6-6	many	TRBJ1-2	CASSYYKGGNGYTF
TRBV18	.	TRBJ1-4	CASSPGLNEKLFF
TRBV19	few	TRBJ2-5	CASSIMRGDRAETQYF
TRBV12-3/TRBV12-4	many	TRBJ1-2	CASSLGVGGGGYTF
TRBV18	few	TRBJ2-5	CASSPPGWKSQETQYF
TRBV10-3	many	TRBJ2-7	CAISDIRTPRSYEQYF
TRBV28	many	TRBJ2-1	CATGGKREPGSRPFF
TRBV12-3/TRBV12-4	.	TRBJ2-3	CASRNLRVTDTQYF
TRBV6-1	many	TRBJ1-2	CASSHRSTGKGGGYTF
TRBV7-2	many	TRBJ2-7	CASSMGLAGVYEQYF
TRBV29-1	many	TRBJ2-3	CSVESASGRTQYF
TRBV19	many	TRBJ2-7	CASSTGDEQYF
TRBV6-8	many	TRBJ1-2	CASTGTLDGYTF
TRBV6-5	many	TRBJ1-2	CASSYSTSRGRTYGYTF
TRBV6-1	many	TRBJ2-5	CASTTGRGRETQYF
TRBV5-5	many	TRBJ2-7	CASSLAVSGMSSYEQYF
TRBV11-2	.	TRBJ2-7	CASSLEGISSYEQYF
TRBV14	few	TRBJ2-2	CASSRISPRGASGELFF
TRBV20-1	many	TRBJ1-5	CSARGPVGPSNQPQHF
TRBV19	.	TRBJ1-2	CASRPKVPQRGYTF
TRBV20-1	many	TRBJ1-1	CSARRGSGTEAFF
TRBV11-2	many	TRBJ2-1	CASSLDPALFF
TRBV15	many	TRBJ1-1	CATSRTGVMNTEAFF
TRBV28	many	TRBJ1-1	CASSLYPGTEAFF
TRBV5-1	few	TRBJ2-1	CASSSTTSGVPGGFF